Listed here are 24 T cell receptor beta chains from one sample, sequenced in a study of monozygotic twins with inflammatory bowel disease. Following a re-call of the 5' RACE reads, TCRdb has one entry per CDR3 protein and lacks DNA. Its table records under 150,000 distinct CDR3 sequences. The sequenced sample was blood. All receptors come from a human donor with ulcerative colitis or Crohn's disease, or a healthy co-twin of an affected twin (not recorded which).

The J gene is TRBJ1-1, the V gene TRBV20-1; TCRdb names TRBD1, which stays unverified in the absence of DNA. Germline-derived CDR1 and CDR2 are DFQATT and SNEGSKA (reference sequence). The CDR3 sequence is 14 residues long. This CDR3 reads CSARDRTGSPEAFF.

This chain connects TRBV29-1 to TRBJ2-1; no DNA is available, so the TRBD1 call from TCRdb remains unchecked. This CDR3 spans 15 amino acids. The germline V gene has CDR1 SQVTM and CDR2 ANQGSEA. The CDR3 sequence: CSVARRGVTYNEQFF.

The chain couples TRBV29-1 to TRBJ2-2; TCRdb selects TRBD1, and the lack of DNA leaves this call unchecked. Germline loops: CDR1 SQVTM, CDR2 ANQGSEA. The CDR3 has 16 amino acids. Here the CDR3 reads CSVAHIGGVNTGELFF.

The genes are TRBV5-4 and TRBJ2-7. CDR3 length: 15 residues. Germline values: CDR1 SGHNT, CDR2 YYREEE (reference sequence). CDR3 loop: CASSLKRGNSYEQYF.

The V and J genes are TRBV5-1 and TRBJ2-7; the TCRdb D gene call, TRBD1, has no DNA to confirm it. Germline values: CDR1 SGHRS, CDR2 YFSETQ. The CDR3 runs to 14 residues. CDR3 in amino acids: CASRAGTNSYEQYF.

The rearrangement links TRBV20-1 to TRBJ1-2; TCRdb returns TRBD1, unconfirmable since there is no DNA. The V gene's germline CDR1 is DFQATT and CDR2 SNEGSKA (reference sequence). CDR3 size: 17 residues. The CDR3 reads CSARDWGQERRNYGYTF.

The rearrangement links TRBV7-8 to TRBJ2-1; TCRdb's D call of TRBD2 is untestable without DNA. The CDR3 has 15 amino acids. Germline lookup yields CDR1 SGHVS and CDR2 FQNEAQ. CDR3 in amino acids: CASSRGLLPDNEQFF.

The V and J genes are TRBV18 and TRBJ2-7. The germline CDR1 and CDR2 sequences are KGHSH and LQKENI. CDR3 length: 14 residues. CDR3 region: CASSPPMGSYEQYF.

The genes are TRBV5-1 and TRBJ2-1; lacking DNA, the TRBD1 call made by TCRdb goes unchecked. Germline CDR1 is SGHRS and CDR2 is YFSETQ. The CDR3 has 15 residues. CDR3 sequence reads: CASSLAVGARDEQFF. Based on the CDR3 plus reference TRBV5-1 and TRBJ2-1, the full variable domain is KAGVTQTPRYLIKTRGQQVTLSCSPISGHRSVSWYQQTPGQGLQFLFEYFSETQRNKGNFPGRFSGRQFSNSRSEMNVSTLELGDSALYLCASSLAVGARDEQFFGPGTRLTVL.

V is TRBV5-1 and J is TRBJ2-3; TCRdb calls TRBD2, which cannot be checked without DNA. The CDR3 covers 14 residues. The germline CDR1 and CDR2 sequences are SGHRS and YFSETQ. CDR3 region: CASSEAGGSDTQYF.

The gene calls are TRBV5-1 and TRBJ2-7. CDR1 is SGHRS, CDR2 YFSETQ, per germline. The CDR3 is 15 amino acids. CDR3 loop: CASSLLAGSSYEQYF.

CDR3 loop: CASSEGTGAPYEQYF. V and J are TRBV5-1 and TRBJ2-7; no DNA is available, so the TRBD1 call from TCRdb remains unchecked. Germline V gives CDR1 SGHRS, CDR2 YFSETQ. CDR3 length: 15 residues.

The rearrangement uses TRBV14 and TRBJ2-5; without DNA, the TCRdb call of TRBD1 cannot be checked. Germline values: CDR1 SGHDN, CDR2 FVKESK. There are 15 residues in the CDR3. The CDR3 protein is CASSRQGKIQETQYF. Combining the CDR3 with reference TRBV14 and TRBJ2-5 gives the whole variable domain EAGVTQFPSHSVIEKGQTVTLRCDPISGHDNLYWYRRVMGKEIKFLLHFVKESKQDESGMPNNRFLAERTGGTYSTLKVQPAELEDSGVYFCASSRQGKIQETQYFGPGTRLLVL.

This chain connects TRBV29-1 to TRBJ2-3; as DNA is missing, the TRBD1 call by TCRdb cannot be tested. The CDR3 has 12 residues. CDR1 is SQVTM and CDR2 is ANQGSEA in the germline V gene. The CDR3 loop reads CTGQRYTDTQYF.

V usage is TRBV20-1 and J usage is TRBJ2-3; TCRdb indicates TRBD2, and absent DNA this call remains unverified. Germline CDR1 is DFQATT and CDR2 is SNEGSKA (reference sequence). CDR3 length: 15 amino acids. CDR3 amino acids: CSARDSGTVTDTQYF.

J is TRBJ1-2 and V is TRBV9; TCRdb calls TRBD1, which cannot be checked without DNA. The CDR3 runs to 14 residues. The germline V gene has CDR1 SGDLS and CDR2 YYNGEE. The CDR3 is CASNPNQGDYGYTF.

The rearrangement links TRBV5-1 to TRBJ2-7; TCRdb outputs TRBD1, but without DNA this stays unchecked. The CDR3 covers 15 residues. Germline V gene lookup returns CDR1 SGHRS and CDR2 YFSETQ. The CDR3 reads CASSRGDRATYEQYF.

V usage is TRBV10-3 and J usage is TRBJ2-1; TCRdb lists TRBD1, though no DNA is available to test this call. CDR1 and CDR2 (germline): ENHRY, SYGVKD. The CDR3 loop spans 15 amino acids. This CDR3 is CAITRDSSSYNEQFF.

V and J are TRBV20-1 and TRBJ1-2; TCRdb's D call of TRBD1 is untestable without DNA. Germline assignment: CDR1 DFQATT and CDR2 SNEGSKA (reference sequence). This CDR3 region has 14 residues. The CDR3 region is CSASQQVLRDGYTF.

The chain recombines TRBV20-1 with TRBJ1-6; TCRdb calls TRBD1, which cannot be checked without DNA. This CDR3 region has 18 residues. Germline CDR1 is DFQATT and CDR2 is SNEGSKA (reference sequence). The CDR3 loop is CSARASGGISSYNSPLHF.

The chain recombines TRBV18 with TRBJ2-1; TCRdb proposes TRBD2, but this gene call is untestable without DNA. The germline V gene encodes CDR1 KGHSH and CDR2 LQKENI. This CDR3 contains 15 residues. This chain's CDR3 is CASSPLAGGLNEQFF.

The J gene is TRBJ2-1, the V gene TRBV3-1. The CDR3 extends over 15 amino acids. CDR1 LGHDT and CDR2 YNNKEL come from the germline V gene (reference sequence). The CDR3 reads CASSQDRSVYNEQFF.

V usage is TRBV7-2 and J usage is TRBJ2-1; absent DNA, TCRdb's TRBD2 call cannot be checked. The V gene's germline CDR1 is SGHTA and CDR2 FQGNSA. The CDR3 is made up of 16 amino acids. This chain's CDR3 is CASSLGGSGSYNEQFF.

The rearrangement joins TRBV27 to TRBJ1-2; with no DNA, the TCRdb D assignment of TRBD1 cannot be verified. CDR1 and CDR2 (germline): MNHEY, SMNVEV (reference sequence). The length of the CDR3 is 13 residues. This chain's CDR3 is CASSPVRDYGYTF.